This is a list of T cell receptor delta chains from one sample in a study of gamma-delta T cells after stem cell transplantation. TCRdb reprocessed the RT-PCR reads through CATT. Of thousands of delta-chain clones in the sample, about 2.9% were seen once. Sequenced material: gamma-delta T cells. The origin of the receptors is a human donor. It is not recorded whose cells these are; they may come from a transplant donor. The CDR3 runs from the conserved cysteine through the conserved F or W. Fields, in order: clone size, D gene, J gene, V gene, CDR3 DNA, CDR3 protein. A D gene is named only where the DNA matches it firmly. A clone size is listed for some rows: how often the clone was seen (once, few, many), or a class if it is expanded.

clone_size: few
d_call: TRDD3
j_call: TRDJ1
v_call: TRDV2
cdr3_nt: TGTGCCTGTGACTTACTGGGGGATTTCGATAAACTCATCTTT
cdr3_aa: CACDLLGDFDKLIF

clone_size: large
d_call: -
j_call: TRDJ1
v_call: TRDV2
cdr3_nt: TGTGCCTGTGACACCGTTGGAAGGTACACCGATAAACTCATCTTT
cdr3_aa: CACDTVGRYTDKLIF

clone_size: large
d_call: TRDD3
j_call: TRDJ1
v_call: TRDV2
cdr3_nt: TGTGCCTGTGACTTACTGGGGCCGCACACCGATAAACTCATCTTT
cdr3_aa: CACDLLGPHTDKLIF

clone_size: -
d_call: TRDD3
j_call: TRDJ1
v_call: TRDV2
cdr3_nt: TGTGCCTGTGACGCCTTACTGGGGGACGACCTCACCGATAAACTCATCTTT
cdr3_aa: CACDALLGDDLTDKLIF

clone_size: few
d_call: TRDD3
j_call: TRDJ3
v_call: TRDV2
cdr3_nt: TGTGCCTGTGACACCGCTGGGGGATACGGGCAAAGCTCCTGGGACACCCGACAGATGTTTTTC
cdr3_aa: CACDTAGGYGQSSWDTRQMFF

clone_size: large
d_call: TRDD3
j_call: TRDJ1
v_call: TRDV2
cdr3_nt: TGTGCCTGTGACGCGCTGACTGGGGGCTCCCCAACCGATAAACTCATCTTT
cdr3_aa: CACDALTGGSPTDKLIF

clone_size: -
d_call: TRDD3
j_call: TRDJ3
v_call: TRDV2
cdr3_nt: TGTGCCTGTGACACCGGGGGATCTACCTCCTGGGACACCCGACAGATGTTTTTC
cdr3_aa: CACDTGGSTSWDTRQMFF

clone_size: few
d_call: TRDD3
j_call: TRDJ3
v_call: TRDV2
cdr3_nt: TGTGCCTGTGACACCCTCCACCGTACTGGGGGATACCCTGTGGGCTCCTGGGACACCCGACAGATGTTTTTC
cdr3_aa: CACDTLHRTGGYPVGSWDTRQMFF

clone_size: few
d_call: -
j_call: TRDJ1
v_call: TRDV2
cdr3_nt: TGTGCCTGTGACACAATGGGGATCTACGGTGGAATACAAAACACCGATAAACTCATCTTT
cdr3_aa: CACDTMGIYGGIQNTDKLIF

clone_size: medium-sized
d_call: TRDD3
j_call: TRDJ1
v_call: TRDV2
cdr3_nt: TGTGCCTGTGACATGATACTGGGGGACCCGTACACCGATAAACTCATCTTT
cdr3_aa: CACDMILGDPYTDKLIF

clone_size: medium-sized
d_call: TRDD3
j_call: TRDJ1
v_call: TRDV2
cdr3_nt: TGTGCCTGTGACGCTGCTGGGGGGAACCCTCCCCGAGGACTCATCTTT
cdr3_aa: CACDAAGGNPPRGLIF

clone_size: hyperexpanded
d_call: TRDD3
j_call: TRDJ1
v_call: TRDV2
cdr3_nt: TGTGCCTGTGACCCGATACTGGGGGCCACCTCCACCGATAAACTCATCTTT
cdr3_aa: CACDPILGATSTDKLIF

clone_size: -
d_call: TRDD3
j_call: TRDJ1
v_call: TRDV2
cdr3_nt: TGTGCCTGCGACACCGTGAGTCTGGGGGATACGGAGTACACCGATAAACTCATCTTT
cdr3_aa: CACDTVSLGDTEYTDKLIF

clone_size: medium-sized
d_call: TRDD3
j_call: TRDJ1
v_call: TRDV2
cdr3_nt: TGTGCCTGTGACGTATTGGGGGAGCCAAACACCGATAAACTCATCTTT
cdr3_aa: CACDVLGEPNTDKLIF

clone_size: medium-sized
d_call: TRDD3
j_call: TRDJ1
v_call: TRDV2
cdr3_nt: TGTGCCTGTGCGTGTGGTTCCCTTGGGGGATCAGACACCGATAAACTCATCTTT
cdr3_aa: CACACGSLGGSDTDKLIF

clone_size: hyperexpanded
d_call: TRDD3
j_call: TRDJ1
v_call: TRDV2
cdr3_nt: TGTGCCTGTGATTTACTGGGGGCTCAGTACACCGATAAACTCATCTTT
cdr3_aa: CACDLLGAQYTDKLIF

clone_size: large
d_call: TRDD3
j_call: TRDJ1
v_call: TRDV2
cdr3_nt: TGTGCCTGTGAACCACTGGGGGACCTCACCGATAAACTCATCTTT
cdr3_aa: CACEPLGDLTDKLIF

clone_size: medium-sized
d_call: TRDD3
j_call: TRDJ1
v_call: TRDV2
cdr3_nt: TGTGCCTGTGACCTACTGGGGGATAGGGGCACCGATAAACTCATCTTT
cdr3_aa: CACDLLGDRGTDKLIF